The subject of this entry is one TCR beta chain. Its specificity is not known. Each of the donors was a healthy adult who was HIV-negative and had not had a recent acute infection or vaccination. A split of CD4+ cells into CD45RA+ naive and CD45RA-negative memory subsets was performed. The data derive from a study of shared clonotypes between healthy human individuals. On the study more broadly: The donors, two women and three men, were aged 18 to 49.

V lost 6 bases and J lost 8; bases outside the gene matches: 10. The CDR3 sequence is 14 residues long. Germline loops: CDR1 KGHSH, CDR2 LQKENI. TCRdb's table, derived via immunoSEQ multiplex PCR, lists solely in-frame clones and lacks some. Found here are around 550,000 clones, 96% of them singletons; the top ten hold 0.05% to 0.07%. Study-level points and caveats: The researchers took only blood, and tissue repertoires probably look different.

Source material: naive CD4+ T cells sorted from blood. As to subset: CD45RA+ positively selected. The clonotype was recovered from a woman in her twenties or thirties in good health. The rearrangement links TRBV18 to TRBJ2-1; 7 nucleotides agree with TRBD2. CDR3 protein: CASSPFTSDDEQFF. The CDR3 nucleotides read TGTGCCAGCTCCCCATTTACTAGCGACGATGAGCAGTTCTTC.